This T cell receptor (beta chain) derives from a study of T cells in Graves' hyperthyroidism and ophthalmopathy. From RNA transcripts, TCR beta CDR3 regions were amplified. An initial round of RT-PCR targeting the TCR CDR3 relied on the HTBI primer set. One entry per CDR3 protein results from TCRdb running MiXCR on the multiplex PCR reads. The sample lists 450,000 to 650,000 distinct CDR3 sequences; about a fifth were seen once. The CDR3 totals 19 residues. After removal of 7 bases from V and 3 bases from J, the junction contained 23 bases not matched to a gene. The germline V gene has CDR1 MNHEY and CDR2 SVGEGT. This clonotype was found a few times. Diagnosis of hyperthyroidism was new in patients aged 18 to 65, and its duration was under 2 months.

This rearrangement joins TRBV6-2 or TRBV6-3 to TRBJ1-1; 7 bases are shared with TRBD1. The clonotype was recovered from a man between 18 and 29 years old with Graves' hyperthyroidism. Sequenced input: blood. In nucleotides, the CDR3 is TGTGCCAGCACCTACTCAACAGGGGAATCCTTTTACTTTGACACTGAAGCTTTCTTT. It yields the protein CASTYSTGESFYFDTEAFF.